This note documents a single T cell receptor (beta chain) sequence. This sample is drawn from a study of graft-versus-host responses after intestinal transplantation. TCRdb's table, derived via immunoSEQ multiplex PCR, lists solely in-frame clones and lacks some. Of approximately 11,000 clones listed, approximately 31% are singletons. The CDR3 is made up of 15 amino acids. The junction had 2 bases not matched to a gene; V was cut back by 0 bases and J by 0 bases. Per germline, CDR1 SGHTA and CDR2 FQGNSA. This TCR derives from a human patient who was an organ donor for intestinal transplantation. The V call is TRBV7-2, the J call TRBJ2-7, with 7 bases that match TRBD1. This specimen consisted of alloreactive CD4+ T cells from a mixed lymphocyte reaction culture, obtained before transplantation. As for subset: CFSE-low proliferating T cells sorted from roughly six-day pre-transplant mixed lymphocyte reaction (GvH or HvG direction). The CDR3 protein is CASSLATGNSYEQYF. For the CDR3, the DNA is TGTGCCAGCAGCTTAGCGACAGGGAACTCCTACGAGCAGTACTTC.